A single T cell receptor (beta chain) is shown here with its context. The CDR3 is 15 amino acids. With 2 bases clipped from V and 4 bases from J, the junction kept 6 bases outside the gene matches. The V gene's germline CDR1 is SGHRS and CDR2 YFSETQ. This record belongs to a study of cytomegalovirus exposure and HLA in healthy donors. The PCR had 60 Vbeta and 13 Jbeta primers. Sequencing used immunoSEQ multiplex PCR; TCRdb keeps in-frame clones, though not all of them. The sample has 130,000 to 150,000 clones; 78% are singletons. The TCR sequence derives from a male donor in good health and CMV-seronegative. Specimen: PBMCs. The chain carries TRBV5-1 and TRBJ1-5; 7 bases map to TRBD1. CDR3 amino acids: CASSLGTGVNQPQHF. The CDR3 region has the DNA TGCGCCAGCAGCTTAGGAACAGGGGTGAATCAGCCCCAGCATTTT. Combining the CDR3 with reference TRBV5-1 and TRBJ1-5 gives the whole variable domain KAGVTQTPRYLIKTRGQQVTLSCSPISGHRSVSWYQQTPGQGLQFLFEYFSETQRNKGNFPGRFSGRQFSNSRSEMNVSTLELGDSALYLCASSLGTGVNQPQHFGDGTRLSIL.